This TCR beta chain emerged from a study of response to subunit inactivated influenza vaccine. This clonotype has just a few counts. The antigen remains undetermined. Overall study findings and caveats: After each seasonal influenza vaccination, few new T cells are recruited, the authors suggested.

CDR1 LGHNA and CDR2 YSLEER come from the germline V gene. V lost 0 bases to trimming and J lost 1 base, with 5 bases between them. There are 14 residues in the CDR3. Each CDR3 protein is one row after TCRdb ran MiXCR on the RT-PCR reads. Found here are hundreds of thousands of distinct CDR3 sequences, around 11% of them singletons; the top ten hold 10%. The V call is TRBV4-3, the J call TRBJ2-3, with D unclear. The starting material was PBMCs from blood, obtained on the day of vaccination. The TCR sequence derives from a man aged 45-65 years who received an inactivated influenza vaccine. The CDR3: CASSQESGTDTQYF. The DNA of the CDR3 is TGCGCCAGCAGCCAAGAGTCCGGCACAGATACGCAGTATTTT.